What follows are 29 T cell receptor beta chains derived from one specimen sequenced in a study of blood T cell repertoires in COVID-19. Assay used: immunoSEQ multiplex PCR; TCRdb lists only in-frame clones, some missing. The sample shows 180,000 or so clones, roughly 83% of them seen only once. Sequenced material: PBMCs or T cells enriched from blood (not recorded which). Receptor source: a woman in her forties or fifties who had recovered from COVID-19.

The V gene is TRBV2, the J gene TRBJ1-5; D is ambiguous. The CDR3 loop spans 15 amino acids. Germline CDR1 and CDR2: SNHLY and FYNNEI. Trimming stripped 7 bases from V and 1 base from J, with 14 bases between. The CDR3 loop is CASKKEETSNQPQHF. The CDR3 coding sequence is TGTGCCAGCAAGAAGGAGGAAACGAGCAATCAGCCCCAGCATTTT.

The V call is TRBV21-1, the J call TRBJ2-3; TRBD2, the table's D call, lacks a check against the DNA. TRBV21-1 represents a pseudogene. The CDR3 extends over 19 amino acids. The CDR3 reads CASRGGTSDTRASTDTQYF. The CDR3 DNA follows: TGTGCCAGCAGGGGGGGGACGTCCGACACGAGAGCTAGCACAGATACGCAGTATTTT.

V is TRBV6-1 and J is TRBJ1-6; no firm D call. The V gene's germline CDR1 is MNHNS and CDR2 SASEGT. V gave up 2 bases and J gave up 14 bases, with 16 bases separating them. CDR3 size: 14 residues. CDR3 DNA sequence: TGTGCCAGCAGTGAAAGCCTGGTTGACGGGGCCCTCCACTTT. It codes for CASSESLVDGALHF.

The J gene is TRBJ1-1, the V gene TRBV24-1, with unresolved D. The germline gives CDR1 KGHDR, CDR2 SFDVKD. The CDR3 contains 14 residues. The V gene lost 4 bases and the J gene lost 3 bases, with 11 bases spanning the gap. The chain's CDR3 is CATSEAGRDTEAFF. The CDR3 nucleotides read TGTGCCACCAGTGAGGCCGGGAGGGACACTGAAGCTTTCTTT.

The CDR3 loop reads CASSVGGLTEAFF. Written as DNA, the CDR3 is TGTGCCAGCAGCGTAGGGGGCCTCACTGAAGCTTTCTTT. The V and J genes are TRBV9 and TRBJ1-1; weak D call: TRBD1 (5 bases). The CDR3 covers 13 residues. The V gene lost 0 bases and the J gene lost 4 bases, with 7 bases spanning the gap. Germline-derived CDR1 and CDR2 are SGDLS and YYNGEE.

This clone was counted once. A junction end diverges from the germline sequence, so it may reflect a read error. The chain couples TRBV5-8 to TRBJ1-1; a possible D gene is TRBD1 (5 bases). Germline V lookup: CDR1 SGHTS, CDR2 YDEGEE. CDR3 size: 10 residues. The CDR3 reads CASSYRGVLF. The CDR3 DNA follows: TGTGCCAGCAGTTATAGGGGTGTGCTCTTT.

The CDR3 reads CASSIDKTEKLFF. CDR3 bases: TGTGCCAGCAGTATTGACAAGACCGAAAAACTGTTTTTT. The chain uses TRBV2 and TRBJ1-4; D gene uncertain. The V and J ends lost 5 bases and 8 bases respectively, with 12 bases between them. CDR1 is SNHLY, CDR2 FYNNEI, per germline. CDR3 length: 13 amino acids.

V and J are TRBV10-3 and TRBJ1-1, with D possibly being TRBD1 (5 bases). V lost 3 bases, J lost 3 bases, and 14 bases lay in between. Germline V gene sequence: CDR1 ENHRY, CDR2 SYGVKD. This CDR3 region has 15 residues. The CDR3 protein is CAISDPRVGDTEAFF. Written as DNA, the CDR3 is TGTGCCATCAGTGACCCCAGGGTTGGGGACACTGAAGCTTTCTTT.

The chain recombines TRBV3-1 (or the pseudogene TRBV3-2) with TRBJ2-4; the D gene is possibly TRBD2 (6 bases). The length of the CDR3 is 17 residues. The V gene lost 4 bases and the J gene lost 1 base, with 17 bases spanning the gap. Looked up from germline, CDR1 is LGHDT and CDR2 is YNNKEL (reference sequence). The CDR3 DNA follows: TGTGCCAGCAGCCCTGCGGGGCAGCCTGGGGCCAAAAACATTCAGTACTTC. This gives the protein CASSPAGQPGAKNIQYF.

This clone was recorded once. The chain employs TRBV28 and TRBJ1-6, with D possibly TRBD1 on 5 matching bases. From germline, CDR1 is MDHEN and CDR2 SYDVKM. This CDR3 is 13 amino acids long. V was clipped by 5 bases and J by 5 bases, with 7 bases between them. The CDR3 sequence is CASSRQHNSPLHF. The DNA of the CDR3 is TGTGCCAGCAGTCGACAGCATAATTCACCCCTCCACTTT. Complete variable domain (other parts from reference TRBV28 and TRBJ1-6): DVKVTQSSRYLVKRTGEKVFLECVQDMDHENMFWYRQDPGLGLRLIYFSYDVKMKEKGDIPEGYSVSREKKERFSLILESASTNQTSMYLCASSRQHNSPLHFGNGTRLTVT.

The chain has TRBV6-2 or TRBV6-3 and TRBJ2-2; 12 bases are a match to TRBD2. The germline gives CDR1 MNHEY, CDR2 SVGEGT. With V trimmed by 6 bases and J by 7 bases, 12 bases remained unmatched. This CDR3 is built from 17 residues. In nucleotides, the CDR3 is TGTGCCAGCAGCTTCCCCTTGACTAGCGGGAGAATCGGGGAGCTGTTTTTT. Amino acid sequence: CASSFPLTSGRIGELFF.

The chain links TRBV19 to TRBJ1-3; 7 bases line up with TRBD1. Germline V gene lookup returns CDR1 LNHDA and CDR2 SQIVND (reference sequence). The CDR3 sequence is 17 residues long. V trimming: 8 bases; J trimming: 0 bases; junction bases outside the gene matches: 13. CDR3 DNA: TGTGCCAGTTCGGCTATACAGGGGAAGAGCTCTGGAAACACCATATATTTT. As protein: CASSAIQGKSSGNTIYF.

This rearrangement joins TRBV28 to TRBJ1-2; 10 nucleotides line up with TRBD1. With V trimmed by 6 bases and J by 13 bases, 11 bases remained unmatched. This CDR3 has 13 residues. The V gene's germline CDR1 is MDHEN and CDR2 SYDVKM. The CDR3 sequence is CASSAGQGPRSTF. The CDR3 nucleotides are TGTGCCAGCAGCGCGGGACAGGGGCCCCGGAGCACCTTC.

V and J are TRBV11-2 and TRBJ2-2; D unresolved. The CDR3 loop spans 14 amino acids. V lost 0 bases and J lost 6, with 8 bases in between. Germline V lookup: CDR1 SGHAT, CDR2 FQNNGV. As DNA, the CDR3 is TGTGCCAGCAGCTTAGACATCATAGCCGGGGAGCTGTTTTTT. It specifies CASSLDIIAGELFF.

The chain employs TRBV7-6 and TRBJ2-6; 7 nucleotides match TRBD1. V shed 5 bases and J 0 bases; nucleotides not matched to a gene: 7. Germline V gives CDR1 SGHVS, CDR2 FNYEAQ. There are 17 residues in the CDR3. The CDR3 loop is CASSPLSGGSGANVLTF. The CDR3 DNA is TGTGCCAGCAGCCCATTATCAGGGGGCTCTGGGGCCAACGTCCTGACTTTC.

In its sample, this clone was seen many times. The chain links TRBV4-1 to TRBJ2-1, with TRBD1 identical over 7 bases. Per the germline V gene, CDR1 is MGHRA and CDR2 is YSYEKL. With V trimmed by 8 bases and J by 5 bases, 12 bases remained unmatched. This CDR3 has 15 residues. In nucleotides, the CDR3 is TGCGCCAGCCGCCTGGGACAGCATATCAACAATGAGCAGTTCTTC. Translated, it gives CASRLGQHINNEQFF.

This clone was recorded only once. The V call is TRBV5-1, the J call TRBJ2-5, with D maybe TRBD1 (5 bases). Deletions cut 0 bases from V and 5 bases from J, with 14 bases between. Germline CDR1 is SGHRS and CDR2 is YFSETQ. The CDR3 contains 15 residues. This CDR3 reads CASSLGGRVGETQYF. In nucleotides, the CDR3 is TGCGCCAGCAGCTTGGGCGGCAGGGTGGGGGAGACCCAGTACTTC.

This clone was recorded a few times. The chain employs TRBV2 and TRBJ1-6; no reliable D call. Germline lookup yields CDR1 SNHLY and CDR2 FYNNEI. There are 15 residues in the CDR3. Trimming took off 4 bases at V and 6 bases at J, with 13 bases between the two ends. In nucleotides, the CDR3 is TGTGCCAGCAGTGTCACGGGGTCGGGTAATTCACCCCTCCACTTT. Encoded protein: CASSVTGSGNSPLHF.

This clone came up a few times. The rearrangement uses TRBV19 and TRBJ1-2; possible D gene TRBD1, 6 bases. V was trimmed by 5 bases and J by 5 bases, leaving 18 bases between them. This CDR3 contains 15 residues. Germline loops: CDR1 LNHDA, CDR2 SQIVND (reference sequence). In nucleotides, the CDR3 is TGTGCCAGTAGTTCAATCCCGGGACACTTGTATGGCTACACCTTC. It is translated as CASSSIPGHLYGYTF.

The V gene is TRBV7-2, the J gene TRBJ1-5; tentative D call: TRBD1 (6 bases). Germline loops: CDR1 SGHTA, CDR2 FQGNSA. Trimming removed 1 base from V and 6 bases from J, with 16 bases in between. The CDR3 length is 16 residues. This CDR3 reads CASSLEVRGIGQPQHF. CDR3 DNA sequence: TGTGCCAGCAGCTTAGAGGTCAGGGGAATCGGTCAGCCCCAGCATTTT.

The V and J genes are TRBV12-5 and TRBJ2-2; 8 bases align to TRBD1. The CDR3 runs 15 residues. The germline V gene encodes CDR1 LGHNT and CDR2 FRNRAP. The V and J ends lost 6 bases and 0 bases, in that order; junction bases with no gene match: 3. DNA for the CDR3: TGTGCTAGTGGCGAACAGGGGGCGAACACCGGGGAGCTGTTTTTT. Protein product: CASGEQGANTGELFF.

This clone was seen a few times. This chain links TRBV19 with TRBJ1-5, with D perhaps TRBD1 (5 bases). This CDR3 comprises 15 residues. The germline V gene has CDR1 LNHDA and CDR2 SQIVND (reference sequence). Trimming left V 7 bases short and J 3 bases short, with 16 bases between. The DNA of the CDR3 is TGTGCCAGTAACACCAGGGTGGGGAACAATCAGCCCCAGCATTTT. This codes for CASNTRVGNNQPQHF.

A remark on this clone: The junction differs from germline at one of its ends, possibly a read error. The chain employs TRBV7-7 and TRBJ2-5; D remains unclear. The length of the CDR3 is 15 residues. Germline CDR1 is SSHAT and CDR2 is FNYEAQ (reference sequence). The CDR3 DNA reads TGTGCTAGCAGCTTAGGTTCCGCAGGCCAAGAGACCCAGTACTTC. Its protein product is CASSLGSAGQETQYF.

The genes are TRBV5-1 and TRBJ2-1; 8 positions match TRBD2. This CDR3 is built from 17 residues. V dropped 0 bases and J dropped 8; count of bases not matched to a gene: 13. Per germline, CDR1 SGHRS and CDR2 YFSETQ. The DNA for the CDR3 is TGCGCCAGCAGCTTGGGGGCGGGGAATAGCGGGGAGGATGAGCAGTTCTTC. Translation gives CASSLGAGNSGEDEQFF.

V is TRBV4-1 and J is TRBJ2-2; possible D gene TRBD2, 6 bases. The V gene lost 4 bases and the J gene lost 4 bases, with 25 bases spanning the gap. Germline CDR1 is MGHRA and CDR2 is YSYEKL. The length of the CDR3 is 19 residues. The CDR3 here is CASSPHVGGRGSFTGELFF. The CDR3 bases are TGCGCCAGCAGCCCCCATGTTGGTGGGCGGGGCTCATTCACCGGGGAGCTGTTTTTT.

In this sample, this clone turned up a few times. CDR3 DNA: TGTGCCAGCAGCCACAGTAGCGGGGGTTCTTCGGAGCAGTTCTTC. It specifies CASSHSSGGSSEQFF. This chain links TRBV4-2 with TRBJ2-1; TRBD2 matches 9 bases. V trimming: 3 bases; J trimming: 10 bases; junction bases outside the gene matches: 10. CDR3 size: 15 residues. CDR1 is LGHNA and CDR2 is YNFKEQ in the germline V gene.

V usage is TRBV7-2 and J usage is TRBJ2-1; 10 nucleotides line up with TRBD2. Germline V gene sequence: CDR1 SGHTA, CDR2 FQGNSA. The CDR3 sequence is 16 residues long. The V and J ends lost 3 bases and 9 bases, in that order; junction bases with no gene match: 11. The CDR3 DNA is TGTGCCAGCAGCTTGGAGCAGCGGGGGGGGACGAGTGAGCAGTTCTTC. Its protein product is CASSLEQRGGTSEQFF.

The chain has TRBV29-1 and TRBJ2-3; D ambiguous. The V gene's germline CDR1 is SQVTM and CDR2 ANQGSEA. Trimming cost V 7 bases and J 1 base, with 12 bases left between them. CDR3 length: 13 amino acids. CDR3 sequence reads: CSDTGLGTDTQYF. In DNA, the CDR3 is TGCAGCGATACCGGTCTGGGCACAGATACGCAGTATTTT.

The chain uses TRBV13 and TRBJ2-5; 10 bases match TRBD1. V gave up 5 bases and J gave up 1 base; unmatched junction bases: 7. CDR1 is PRHDT, CDR2 FYEKMQ, per germline (reference sequence). This CDR3 spans 16 amino acids. The CDR3 spells CASSHRDRGLQETQYF. Written as DNA, the CDR3 is TGTGCCAGCAGCCACCGGGACAGGGGCCTCCAAGAGACCCAGTACTTC.